Sequencing of this T cell receptor (beta chain) was carried out in a study of beta chain features in type 1 diabetes. What was sequenced were expressed TCRB transcripts, since all of the isolated RNA had been reverse transcribed. Assay: immunoSEQ multiplex PCR; the TCRdb copy retains only in-frame clones and omits some. This sample has 500,000 to 850,000 clones; more than 12% occur once, and the top ten carry approximately 0.039%. This clone has only a few counts. Its matching antigen is unknown. One heparinised blood draw averaging roughly 100 mL was given by each donor. Points from the study as a whole: Cells that show high TCR expression could be over-represented by cDNA sequencing. Among all four CD4+ subsets, Type 1 diabetes patients had TCRB CDR3s that were moderately but significantly shorter.

The V gene's germline CDR1 is GTSNPN and CDR2 SVGIG (reference sequence). V dropped 1 base and J dropped 5 bases, with 12 bases sitting between them. The CDR3 runs to 14 residues. The chain carries TRBV30 and TRBJ2-4; tentative D call: TRBD2 (6 bases). Sequenced material: naive CD4+ T cells from blood. The clonotype originates from a man aged 18 to 35 with type 1 diabetes. For the CDR3, the DNA is TGTGCCTGGAGTGCGGGGGTGATGGAAAACATTCAGTACTTC. Encoded protein: CAWSAGVMENIQYF.